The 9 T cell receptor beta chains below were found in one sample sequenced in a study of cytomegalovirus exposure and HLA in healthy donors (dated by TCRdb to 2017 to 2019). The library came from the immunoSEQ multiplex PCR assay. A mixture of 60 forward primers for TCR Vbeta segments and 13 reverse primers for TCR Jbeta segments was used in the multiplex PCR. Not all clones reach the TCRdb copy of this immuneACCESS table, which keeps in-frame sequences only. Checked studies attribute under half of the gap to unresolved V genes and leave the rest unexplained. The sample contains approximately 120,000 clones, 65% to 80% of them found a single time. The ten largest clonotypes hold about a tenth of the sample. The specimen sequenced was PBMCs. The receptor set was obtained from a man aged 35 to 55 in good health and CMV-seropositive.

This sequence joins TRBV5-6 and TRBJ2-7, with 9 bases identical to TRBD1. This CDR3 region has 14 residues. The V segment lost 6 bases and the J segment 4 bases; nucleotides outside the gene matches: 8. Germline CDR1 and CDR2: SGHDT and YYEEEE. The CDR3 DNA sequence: TGTGCCAGCAATAAGCCGGGACAGGGTTACGAGCAGTACTTC. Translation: CASNKPGQGYEQYF.

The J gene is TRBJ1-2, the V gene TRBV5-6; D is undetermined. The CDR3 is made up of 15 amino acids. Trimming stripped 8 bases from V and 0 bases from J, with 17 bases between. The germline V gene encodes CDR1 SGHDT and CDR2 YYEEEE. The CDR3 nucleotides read TGTGCCAGTAACGGGGAGGGCACCACTAACTATGGCTACACCTTC. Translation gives CASNGEGTTNYGYTF.

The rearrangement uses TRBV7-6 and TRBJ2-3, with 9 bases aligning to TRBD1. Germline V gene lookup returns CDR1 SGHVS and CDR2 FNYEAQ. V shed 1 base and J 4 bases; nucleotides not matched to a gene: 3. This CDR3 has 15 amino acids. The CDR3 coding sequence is TGTGCCAGCAGCTTAGGACAGGGGGTGGCAGATACGCAGTATTTT. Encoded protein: CASSLGQGVADTQYF.

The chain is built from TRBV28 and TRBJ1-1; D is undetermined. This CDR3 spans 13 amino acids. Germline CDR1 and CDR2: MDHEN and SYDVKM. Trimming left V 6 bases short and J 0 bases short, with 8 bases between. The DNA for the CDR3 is TGTGCCAGCAGCCCGTACATGAACACTGAAGCTTTCTTT. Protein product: CASSPYMNTEAFF.

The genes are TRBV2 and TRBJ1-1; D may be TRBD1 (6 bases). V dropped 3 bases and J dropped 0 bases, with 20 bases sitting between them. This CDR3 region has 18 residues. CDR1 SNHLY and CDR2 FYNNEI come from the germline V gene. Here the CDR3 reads CASSDGSGVISMNTEAFF. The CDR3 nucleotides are TGTGCCAGCAGTGATGGGTCAGGGGTCATTTCTATGAACACTGAAGCTTTCTTT.

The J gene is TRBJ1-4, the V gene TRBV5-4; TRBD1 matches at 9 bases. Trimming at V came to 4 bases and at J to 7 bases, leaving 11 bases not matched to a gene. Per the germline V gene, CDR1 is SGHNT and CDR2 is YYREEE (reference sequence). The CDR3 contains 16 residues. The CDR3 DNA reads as TGTGCCAGCAGCCAAAGTGGAGGGACAGGGCGTGAAAAACTGTTTTTT. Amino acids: CASSQSGGTGREKLFF.

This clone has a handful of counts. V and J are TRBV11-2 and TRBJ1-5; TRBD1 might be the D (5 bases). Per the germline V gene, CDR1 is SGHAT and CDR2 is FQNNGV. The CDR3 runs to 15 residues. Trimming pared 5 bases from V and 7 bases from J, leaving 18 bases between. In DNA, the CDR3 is TGTGCCAGCAGCCAAGATGCAGGGCTGGGCCAGCCCCAGCATTTT. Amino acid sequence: CASSQDAGLGQPQHF.

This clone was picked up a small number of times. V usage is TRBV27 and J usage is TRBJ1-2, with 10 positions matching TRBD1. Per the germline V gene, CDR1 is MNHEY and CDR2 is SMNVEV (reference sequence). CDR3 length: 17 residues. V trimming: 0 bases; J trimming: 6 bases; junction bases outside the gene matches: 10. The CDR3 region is CASSLSLDRGLKHGYTF. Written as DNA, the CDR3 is TGTGCCAGCAGTTTATCACTAGACAGGGGGCTAAAGCATGGCTACACCTTC.

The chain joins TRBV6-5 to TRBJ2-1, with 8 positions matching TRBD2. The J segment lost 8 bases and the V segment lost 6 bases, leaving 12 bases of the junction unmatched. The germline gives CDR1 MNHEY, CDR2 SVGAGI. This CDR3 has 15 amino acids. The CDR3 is CASRWKGRGVYEQFF. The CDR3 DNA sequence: TGTGCCAGCAGGTGGAAGGGGCGGGGGGTGTATGAGCAGTTCTTC.